The 7 T cell receptor beta chains in this list originate from one sample, sequenced in a study of T cell responses to AZD1222 COVID-19 vaccine. Repertoires were generated with immunoSEQ multiplex PCR, while TCRdb's copy carries only in-frame clones and drops some. The sample records about 150,000 clones, over 70% being singletons. Sequencing was performed on peripheral blood, taken 28 days after the second AZD1222 dose. These receptors were obtained from an adult who received the AZD1222 COVID-19 vaccine.

This clone was seen only a few times. The chain couples TRBV5-6 to TRBJ1-1; D ambiguous. Germline CDR1 is SGHDT and CDR2 is YYEEEE. V lost 5 bases, J lost 1 base, and 21 bases lay in between. This CDR3 comprises 17 residues. CDR3 protein: CASSPPSLLVENTEAFF. The DNA of the CDR3 is TGTGCCAGCAGTCCCCCGTCCCTTCTGGTAGAGAACACTGAAGCTTTCTTT.

The chain recombines TRBV3-1 (or the pseudogene TRBV3-2) with TRBJ1-4; 7 bases align to TRBD1. With 0 bases clipped from V and 3 bases from J, the junction kept 7 bases outside the gene matches. The CDR3 sequence is 17 residues long. Germline loops: CDR1 LGHDT, CDR2 YNNKEL (reference sequence). For the CDR3, the DNA is TGTGCCAGCAGCCAAGATGGAAAGGGGGCCTCTAATGAAAAACTGTTTTTT. Translating it yields CASSQDGKGASNEKLFF.

The V and J genes are TRBV6-6 and TRBJ2-1; 14 bases align to TRBD2. CDR1 and CDR2 (germline): MNHNY, SVGAGI (reference sequence). The CDR3 consists of 17 residues. V trimming: 5 bases; J trimming: 1 base; junction bases outside the gene matches: 4. The CDR3 DNA is TGTGCCAGCAGTCTTCGACTAGCGGGAGGGTCCTACAATGAGCAGTTCTTC. Its translation is CASSLRLAGGSYNEQFF.

The J gene is TRBJ2-3, the V gene TRBV29-1; D unresolved. Germline V gene data show CDR1 as SQVTM and CDR2 as ANQGSEA. This CDR3 contains 12 residues. Trimming took off 4 bases at V and 2 bases at J, with 7 bases between the two ends. The CDR3, as DNA: TGCAGCGTTGGGCACACCACAGATACGCAGTATTTT. Translating gives CSVGHTTDTQYF.

This rearrangement joins TRBV10-3 to TRBJ2-5; D remains ambiguous. Germline loops: CDR1 ENHRY, CDR2 SYGVKD. V was trimmed by 8 bases and J by 0 bases, leaving 10 bases between them. This CDR3 spans 13 amino acids. CDR3 sequence (DNA): TGTGCCATCGGTTCGGAGTACCAAGAGACCCAGTACTTC. This codes for CAIGSEYQETQYF.

The V and J genes are TRBV3-1 (or the pseudogene TRBV3-2) and TRBJ2-7; D remains unclear. V was shortened by 4 bases and J by 5 bases, with 21 bases between the two germline ends. CDR3 length: 16 residues. Germline V lookup: CDR1 LGHDT, CDR2 YNNKEL (reference sequence). CDR3 coding DNA: TGTGCCAGCAGCCCTGTTTTGCTCGCCCTGAGGAACGAGCAGTACTTC. It yields the protein CASSPVLLALRNEQYF.

This clone was counted a single time. This sequence joins TRBV2 and TRBJ2-3, with D perhaps being TRBD1 or TRBD2 (5 bases each). Between the trimmed V and J ends, which lost 4 bases and 0 bases, there was a span of 14 bases. This CDR3 has 16 residues. Germline V lookup: CDR1 SNHLY, CDR2 FYNNEI. The CDR3 sequence is CASSGGSGGSTDTQYF. CDR3 coding DNA: TGTGCCAGCAGTGGGGGTAGTGGGGGTAGCACAGATACGCAGTATTTT.